What follows is one T cell receptor beta chain and its context. The antigen remains undetermined. Sorted CD4+ subsets: naive, central memory, regulatory, stem cell-like memory (CD45RO/CCR7/CD25/CD127/CD95/CD27 panel). This sample was taken from a study of beta chain features in type 1 diabetes. Regarding the study as a whole: For patients and controls alike, PCR might favor shorter templates to the same degree. All four CD4+ subsets of Type 1 diabetes patients contained TCRB CDR3s that were moderately but significantly shorter. VDJ junctions in type 1 diabetes patients carried more deletions and fewer insertions.

Between the trimmed V and J ends, which lost 5 bases and 1 base, there was a span of 7 bases. The CDR3 has 13 amino acids. Germline CDR1 reads MNHNS; CDR2 reads SASEGT. Expressed TCRB transcripts were sequenced because the entire RNA isolate underwent reverse transcription. Measured with immunoSEQ multiplex PCR; TCRdb has only the in-frame clones, and not every one. The sample holds about 260,000 clones; 20% are singletons and the top ten take around 0.028%. The clonotype originates from a woman aged 40 to 55 with type 1 diabetes. V usage is TRBV6-1 and J usage is TRBJ2-3; no definite D call. The sample consisted of naive CD4+ T cells from blood. The CDR3 spells CASSFVGTDTQYF. DNA for the CDR3: TGTGCCAGCAGTTTTGTCGGCACAGATACGCAGTATTTT.